These 18 T cell receptor beta chains originate from one sample sequenced in a study of CD8 T cells in ankylosing spondylitis. Study-level results: Ankylosing spondylitis blood appeared to carry a characteristic TCR beta motif of roughly 8 highly homologous variants.

These receptors' targets are unknown. TCRdb reprocessed the 5' RACE reads via MiXCR and lists one record per CDR3 protein. The table includes a few hundred thousand distinct CDR3 sequences, more than 20% detected once. Material: blood, either unsorted or a sorted T cell fraction (not recorded which). These receptors all come from a male donor with ankylosing spondylitis.

J is TRBJ1-3 and V is TRBV11-2; D gene ambiguous. Trimming removed 5 bases at V and 0 bases at J, with 8 bases between. CDR1 SGHAT and CDR2 FQNNGV come from the germline V gene. CDR3 size: 14 residues. The chain's CDR3 is CASSQGSSGNTIYF. The CDR3 DNA sequence: TGTGCCAGCAGCCAAGGGTCCTCTGGAAACACCATATATTTT.

This clonotype has just a few counts. The CDR3 loop is CASSLEQGTYNEQFF. CDR3 nucleotide sequence: TGTGCCAGCAGCTTGGAACAGGGGACCTACAATGAGCAGTTCTTC. V gene TRBV5-5 combines with J gene TRBJ2-1, with 7 positions matching TRBD1. V gave up 0 bases and J gave up 2 bases; unmatched junction bases: 2. Germline assignment: CDR1 SGHKS and CDR2 YYEKEE (reference sequence). The CDR3 loop spans 15 amino acids.

The genes are TRBV5-1 and TRBJ2-5; the match to TRBD1 covers 7 bases. Trimming removed 3 bases from V and 0 bases from J; junction bases left unmatched: 5. The CDR3 runs 15 residues. Germline V CDR1 and CDR2: SGHRS, YFSETQ. This CDR3 reads CASSSVTGDQETQYF. CDR3 bases: TGCGCCAGCAGCTCGGTTACAGGGGACCAAGAGACCCAGTACTTC.

The chain joins TRBV7-9 to TRBJ2-3; D remains ambiguous. The CDR3 has 13 amino acids. With 3 bases removed from V and 4 bases from J, the gap between germline ends came to 8 bases. Germline V CDR1 and CDR2: SEHNR, FQNEAQ (reference sequence). The CDR3 here is CASSLTDSDTQYF. CDR3 in DNA: TGTGCCAGCAGCTTGACTGATTCAGATACGCAGTATTTT.

In its sample, this clonotype was seen once. The V call is TRBV4-2, the J call TRBJ2-7; 7 bases agree with TRBD1. The trim removed 4 bases at V and 4 bases at J, leaving 10 bases unmatched. This CDR3 is built from 15 residues. The V gene's germline CDR1 is LGHNA and CDR2 YNFKEQ. The CDR3 DNA is TGTGCCAGCAGCCTTCAACCCTTACAGGGGTACGAGCAGTACTTC. This codes for CASSLQPLQGYEQYF.

This clonotype was counted a few times. The V and J genes are TRBV5-1 and TRBJ2-1; D might be TRBD2 (5 bases). The V gene's germline CDR1 is SGHRS and CDR2 YFSETQ. The CDR3 contains 16 residues. With 4 bases removed from V and 9 bases from J, the gap between germline ends came to 23 bases. CDR3 bases: TGCGCCAGCAGCGGCCAAACTAGTATTCCCTCTTTTGAGCAGTTCTTC. Its protein is CASSGQTSIPSFEQFF.

This chain uses TRBV19 with TRBJ2-1; TRBD2 matches 9 bases. The trim removed 4 bases at V and 6 bases at J, leaving 4 bases unmatched. Germline-derived CDR1 and CDR2 are LNHDA and SQIVND (reference sequence). The CDR3 has 14 amino acids. Here the CDR3 reads CASSTAGGFNEQFF. The CDR3 bases are TGTGCCAGTAGTACGGCGGGAGGGTTCAATGAGCAGTTCTTC.

The CDR3 is CASSSRGAQYGGGYEQYF. The CDR3 DNA is TGTGCCAGCAGTTCCAGGGGCGCGCAGTATGGAGGTGGCTACGAGCAGTACTTC. The chain is built from TRBV6-2 or TRBV6-3 and TRBJ2-7, with a possible D match to TRBD1 (6 bases). Trimming shortened V by 4 bases and J by 3 bases, and 25 bases separated the two germline ends. The CDR3 runs 18 residues. Germline V CDR1 and CDR2: MNHEY, SVGEGT.

This clonotype was detected a few times. At one of its ends the junction is not consistent with the germline gene, which may arise from a read error. The chain couples TRBV5-7 to TRBJ2-7, with TRBD1 matching 9 bases. TRBV5-7 counts as an open reading frame of uncertain function. This CDR3 region has 10 residues. CDR3 loop: CASSFGTGFF. The CDR3 nucleotides read TGTGCCAGCAGTTTCGGGACAGGGTTCTTC.

This clonotype has a handful of counts. This chain uses TRBV10-2 with TRBJ2-1, with 11 bases matching TRBD2. V lost 0 bases, J lost 7 bases, and 11 bases stayed unmatched. Germline V gene sequence: CDR1 WSHSY, CDR2 SAAADI. This CDR3 has 18 residues. CDR3 protein: CASSESRVLAGGGNEQFF. The CDR3 DNA is TGCGCCAGCAGTGAGTCGAGGGTTCTAGCGGGAGGAGGGAATGAGCAGTTCTTC.

In its sample, this clonotype was seen once. The CDR3 nucleotides are TGTGCCAGCAGCGGGGACAGGAGGCTTGGGGCTTTCTTT. It codes for CASSGDRRLGAFF. The rearrangement links TRBV5-6 to TRBJ1-1, with 8 bases fitting TRBD1. The CDR3 consists of 13 residues. V lost 4 bases to trimming and J lost 11 bases; unmatched junction nucleotides: 10. Germline lookup yields CDR1 SGHDT and CDR2 YYEEEE.

V gene TRBV20-1 combines with J gene TRBJ2-1, with TRBD2 matching 8 bases. The CDR3 extends over 13 amino acids. Germline V lookup: CDR1 DFQATT, CDR2 SNEGSKA (reference sequence). V gave up 6 bases and J gave up 8 bases; unmatched junction bases: 9. DNA for the CDR3: TGCAGTGCCCCTAAAAGCGGGAGCGATGAGCAGTTCTTC. This encodes CSAPKSGSDEQFF.

The rearrangement links TRBV20-1 to TRBJ2-5, with TRBD1 matching 8 bases. J lost 4 bases, V lost 5 bases, and 12 bases had no gene match. CDR3 length: 15 residues. Germline-derived CDR1 and CDR2 are DFQATT and SNEGSKA (reference sequence). CDR3 sequence: CSADRGRVESETQYF. DNA of the CDR3: TGCAGTGCTGACAGGGGCAGGGTCGAGTCAGAGACCCAGTACTTC.

This clonotype was recorded a few times. V usage is TRBV6-5 and J usage is TRBJ2-2, with 7 bases that match TRBD2. This CDR3 is 15 amino acids long. Germline V gene lookup returns CDR1 MNHEY and CDR2 SVGAGI. J was trimmed by 4 bases and V by 4 bases; bases with no gene match: 6. CDR3 coding DNA: TGTGCCAGCAGTTCCAGCGGGATTGGCACCGGGGAGCTGTTTTTT. Its translation is CASSSSGIGTGELFF.

The rearrangement joins TRBV10-3 to TRBJ2-5; perhaps TRBD2 as D (5 bases). Germline CDR1 reads ENHRY; CDR2 reads SYGVKD. Trimming removed 10 bases at V and 2 bases at J, with 11 bases between. The CDR3 contains 12 residues. For the CDR3, the DNA is TGTGCCACAGGTCGGGGACAAGAGACCCAGTACTTC. Its translation: CATGRGQETQYF.

This clonotype was observed a handful of times. V and J are TRBV28 and TRBJ2-7; 8 nucleotides align to TRBD2. This CDR3 spans 16 amino acids. Germline CDR1 MDHEN, CDR2 SYDVKM. Losses at the gene ends were 4 bases for V and 3 bases for J; bases not matched to a gene: 11. Written as DNA, the CDR3 is TGTGCCAGCAGTTCGGGAGGGGGTAGCGGGTTCTACGAGCAGTACTTC. Protein product: CASSSGGGSGFYEQYF.

The table lists this clonotype with a few counts. The rearrangement joins TRBV3-1 to TRBJ2-5; possible D gene TRBD2, 6 bases. V dropped 1 base and J dropped 2 bases, with 20 bases sitting between them. Germline assignment: CDR1 LGHDT and CDR2 YNNKEL (reference sequence). The CDR3 runs to 18 residues. The CDR3 DNA reads as TGTGCCAGCAGCCAAGGTCCCTGGGAGGCGGGGAAACAAGAGACCCAGTACTTC. Protein: CASSQGPWEAGKQETQYF.

The chain couples TRBV4-2 to TRBJ2-1, with D unclear. V was trimmed by 2 bases and J by 3 bases, leaving 8 bases between them. CDR1 is LGHNA and CDR2 is YNFKEQ in the germline V gene. CDR3 size: 14 residues. CDR3 coding DNA: TGTGCCAGCAGCCAACCCGACTTCTACAATGAGCAGTTCTTC. This sequence encodes CASSQPDFYNEQFF.